This is a list of T cell receptor beta chains from one sample in a study of blood T cell repertoires in COVID-19. Produced via immunoSEQ multiplex PCR; TCRdb's table is partial and in-frame only. The top ten clones hold around 11% of a sample with about 240,000 clones, around four fifths of them seen once. The sequencing sample was made of peripheral blood. The receptors derive from a woman in her fifties or sixties with active or convalescent COVID-19. Both conserved end residues are part of each CDR3. A D gene is named only where the DNA matches it firmly. Clone sizes are given selectively: once, few, many, or a class where the clone is expanded.

abundance: -
j_gene: TRBJ1-1
v_gene: TRBV6-5
d_gene: -
len: 14
CDR3nt: TGTGCCAGCAGTTACGACAGCATGAACACTGAAGCTTTCTTT
CDR3aa: CASSYDSMNTEAFF

abundance: -
j_gene: TRBJ2-3
v_gene: TRBV7-2
d_gene: -
len: 14
CDR3nt: TGTGCCAGCAGCATACAGAGTAGCACAGATACGCAGTATTTT
CDR3aa: CASSIQSSTDTQYF

abundance: -
j_gene: TRBJ1-6
v_gene: TRBV6-1
d_gene: -
len: 16
CDR3nt: TGTGCCAGCAGTGGCAGGGCGAGCTCCTATAATTCACCCCTCCACTTT
CDR3aa: CASSGRASSYNSPLHF

abundance: -
j_gene: TRBJ2-3
v_gene: TRBV19
d_gene: TRBD2
len: 14
CDR3nt: TGTGCCAGTAGTAGTACTAGCGTATCAGATACGCAGTATTTT
CDR3aa: CASSSTSVSDTQYF

abundance: -
j_gene: TRBJ1-2
v_gene: TRBV9
d_gene: -
len: 15
CDR3nt: TGTGCCAGCAGCGTAGGGGACTCTGGGGTCTATGGCTACACCTTC
CDR3aa: CASSVGDSGVYGYTF

abundance: many
j_gene: TRBJ2-5
v_gene: TRBV2
d_gene: -
len: 14
CDR3nt: TGTGCCAGCAGTGAAGGGACAGAAGAAGAGACCCAGTACTTC
CDR3aa: CASSEGTEEETQYF

abundance: -
j_gene: TRBJ1-5
v_gene: TRBV19
d_gene: TRBD1
len: 16
CDR3nt: TGTGCCAGTAGACCGCCGGGACAGGGTTGGTCTCAGCCCCAGCATTTT
CDR3aa: CASRPPGQGWSQPQHF

abundance: once
j_gene: TRBJ1-1
v_gene: TRBV6-7
d_gene: TRBD1
len: 18
CDR3nt: TGTGCCAGCAGTTACGCACCGGGACAGGGCTTTTCGAACACTGAAGCTTTCTTT
CDR3aa: CASSYAPGQGFSNTEAFF

abundance: -
j_gene: TRBJ1-3
v_gene: TRBV7-9
d_gene: -
len: 13
CDR3nt: TGTGCCAGGCAGGGGCTCTCTGGAAACACCATATATTTT
CDR3aa: CARQGLSGNTIYF

abundance: -
j_gene: TRBJ1-1
v_gene: TRBV3-1/TRBV3-2
d_gene: -
len: 15
CDR3nt: TGTGCCAGCAGCCCCCTCAGGGCGATGAACACTGAAGCTTTCTTT
CDR3aa: CASSPLRAMNTEAFF

abundance: -
j_gene: TRBJ2-1
v_gene: TRBV19
d_gene: -
len: 13
CDR3nt: TGTGCCAGTAGTAAGCAGGGGTACAATGAGCAGTTCTTC
CDR3aa: CASSKQGYNEQFF

abundance: -
j_gene: TRBJ1-2
v_gene: TRBV3-1/TRBV3-2
d_gene: -
len: 15
CDR3nt: TGTGCCAGCAGCCCAGCCGGAGGGGCGGGCTATGGCTACACCTTC
CDR3aa: CASSPAGGAGYGYTF

abundance: -
j_gene: TRBJ2-7
v_gene: TRBV19
d_gene: TRBD1
len: 14
CDR3nt: TGTGCCAGTAGCTCCGGGACAGGGTACGACGAGCAGTACTTC
CDR3aa: CASSSGTGYDEQYF

abundance: few
j_gene: TRBJ1-5
v_gene: TRBV28
d_gene: TRBD1
len: 17
CDR3nt: TGTGCCAGCAGTCCAGCGGGACAGGGGGAACTCAATCAGCCCCAGCATTTT
CDR3aa: CASSPAGQGELNQPQHF

abundance: -
j_gene: TRBJ2-3
v_gene: TRBV5-1
d_gene: -
len: 14
CDR3nt: TGCGCCAGCAGCTTGGGGTACTCCGCAGATACGCAGTATTTT
CDR3aa: CASSLGYSADTQYF

abundance: -
j_gene: TRBJ2-5
v_gene: TRBV4-3
d_gene: TRBD1
len: 15
CDR3nt: TGCGCCAGCAGCCTCCAGACAGGGGGTGTGGAGACCCAGTACTTC
CDR3aa: CASSLQTGGVETQYF

abundance: -
j_gene: TRBJ2-1
v_gene: TRBV5-4
d_gene: -
len: 14
CDR3nt: TGTGCCAGCAGCTCGAAAACCGGGACTCTCGAGCAGTTCTTC
CDR3aa: CASSSKTGTLEQFF

abundance: -
j_gene: TRBJ2-7
v_gene: TRBV21-1
d_gene: -
len: 22
CDR3nt: TGTGCCAGCACACCGCGGGAGGTGCTGCCGGGACTAGCGGGGGGCTTAACCTACGAGCAGTACTTC
CDR3aa: CASTPREVLPGLAGGLTYEQYF

abundance: -
j_gene: TRBJ1-5
v_gene: TRBV15
d_gene: -
len: 14
CDR3nt: TGTGCCACCAGCAGTGGCCGGGTAAGGCAGCCCCAGCATTTT
CDR3aa: CATSSGRVRQPQHF

abundance: -
j_gene: TRBJ2-5
v_gene: TRBV7-3
d_gene: -
len: 14
CDR3nt: TGTGCCAGCAGCTTACTCGGGGGAGTGGAGACCCAGTACTTC
CDR3aa: CASSLLGGVETQYF

abundance: -
j_gene: TRBJ2-5
v_gene: TRBV7-2
d_gene: TRBD2
len: 14
CDR3nt: TGTGCCAGGAGGGCTAGCGGGGGTGGGGAGACCCAGTACTTC
CDR3aa: CARRASGGGETQYF

abundance: -
j_gene: TRBJ1-6
v_gene: TRBV5-1
d_gene: -
len: 13
CDR3nt: TGCGCCAGCAAGGGGTCGAATAATTCACCCCTCCACTTT
CDR3aa: CASKGSNNSPLHF

abundance: -
j_gene: TRBJ2-5
v_gene: TRBV6-2/TRBV6-3
d_gene: TRBD2
len: 16
CDR3nt: TGTGCCAGCAGTTACTCAGCGGGGGGGCCGGGAGAGACCCAGTACTTC
CDR3aa: CASSYSAGGPGETQYF

abundance: -
j_gene: TRBJ2-5
v_gene: TRBV4-2
d_gene: -
len: 13
CDR3nt: TGTGCCAGCAGCCAAGATCGTCGGGAGACCCAGTACTTC
CDR3aa: CASSQDRRETQYF

abundance: -
j_gene: TRBJ1-1
v_gene: TRBV29-1
d_gene: -
len: 13
CDR3nt: TGCAGCGGCCACAGGGTGGGGGGGACTGAAGCTTTCTTT
CDR3aa: CSGHRVGGTEAFF

abundance: -
j_gene: TRBJ1-2
v_gene: TRBV18
d_gene: TRBD1
len: 14
CDR3nt: TGTGCCAGCTCACCAGCGGGACAGGGCAGCGGCTACACCTTC
CDR3aa: CASSPAGQGSGYTF

abundance: -
j_gene: TRBJ2-2
v_gene: TRBV6-5
d_gene: TRBD1
len: 15
CDR3nt: TGTGCCAGCAGCAAGGGGGCTGGTAGGGGGTGGGAGCTGTTTTTT
CDR3aa: CASSKGAGRGWELFF

abundance: -
j_gene: TRBJ2-5
v_gene: TRBV14
d_gene: TRBD2
len: 16
CDR3nt: TGTGCCAGCAGCCTAATGGGACTAGCGGGGGAAGAGACCCAGTACTTC
CDR3aa: CASSLMGLAGEETQYF

abundance: -
j_gene: TRBJ2-1
v_gene: TRBV7-9
d_gene: -
len: 19
CDR3nt: TGTGCCAGCAGCTTATTTCGAGGCACTACATTAACCTCCTACAATGAGCAGTTCTTC
CDR3aa: CASSLFRGTTLTSYNEQFF

abundance: -
j_gene: TRBJ2-7
v_gene: TRBV18
d_gene: -
len: 12
CDR3nt: TGTGCCAGCTCAGGGGGGTCGTACGAGCAGTACTTC
CDR3aa: CASSGGSYEQYF

abundance: -
j_gene: TRBJ2-5
v_gene: TRBV29-1
d_gene: TRBD1
len: 13
CDR3nt: TGCAGCGTTATCCTCCCGGGACAGGTGACCCAGTACTTC
CDR3aa: CSVILPGQVTQYF

abundance: -
j_gene: TRBJ1-2
v_gene: TRBV19
d_gene: -
len: 13
CDR3nt: TGTGCCAGTAGTATCGGAGGGAATTATGGCTACACCTTC
CDR3aa: CASSIGGNYGYTF

abundance: -
j_gene: TRBJ2-7
v_gene: TRBV5-8
d_gene: -
len: 17
CDR3nt: TGTGCCAGCAGCCCCGGACAGGGGACTAGGTGGGCCTACGAGCAGTACTTC
CDR3aa: CASSPGQGTRWAYEQYF

abundance: -
j_gene: TRBJ1-2
v_gene: TRBV18
d_gene: -
len: 13
CDR3nt: TGTGCCAGCTCACTTACAGGGAACTATGGCTACACCTTC
CDR3aa: CASSLTGNYGYTF

abundance: -
j_gene: TRBJ1-1
v_gene: TRBV27
d_gene: -
len: 14
CDR3nt: TGTGCCAGCAGTCCCCCCCCCGGGAGGGCTGAAGCTTTCTTT
CDR3aa: CASSPPPGRAEAFF

abundance: few
j_gene: TRBJ2-2
v_gene: TRBV15
d_gene: TRBD2
len: 14
CDR3nt: TGTGCCACCAGCCGGGACTACCTCACCGGGGAGCTGTTTTTT
CDR3aa: CATSRDYLTGELFF

abundance: -
j_gene: TRBJ2-2
v_gene: TRBV9
d_gene: -
len: 14
CDR3nt: TGTGCCAGCACCATAGGGGGAACCACCGGGGAGCTGTTTTTT
CDR3aa: CASTIGGTTGELFF

abundance: once
j_gene: TRBJ1-4
v_gene: TRBV2
d_gene: -
len: 10
CDR3nt: TGTGCCAGCAGTGCCGGTAAACTGTTTTTT
CDR3aa: CASSAGKLFF

abundance: -
j_gene: TRBJ1-2
v_gene: TRBV4-1
d_gene: TRBD1
len: 20
CDR3nt: TGCGCCAGCAGCCAAGGTCCCTCCCGGGACAGGGGGCTTGAATCCTATGGCTACACCTTC
CDR3aa: CASSQGPSRDRGLESYGYTF

abundance: -
j_gene: TRBJ1-1
v_gene: TRBV2
d_gene: -
len: 12
CDR3nt: TGTGCCAGCAGTGAACAACTCACTGAAGCTTTCTTT
CDR3aa: CASSEQLTEAFF

abundance: -
j_gene: TRBJ1-6
v_gene: TRBV19
d_gene: TRBD1
len: 14
CDR3nt: TGTGCCAGTAGTATGCAGGGGGATAATTCACCCCTCCACTTT
CDR3aa: CASSMQGDNSPLHF

abundance: -
j_gene: TRBJ1-5
v_gene: TRBV12-3/TRBV12-4
d_gene: TRBD1
len: 13
CDR3nt: TGTGCCAGCAGTTTTCAGGGGGATCAGCCCCAGCATTTT
CDR3aa: CASSFQGDQPQHF

abundance: -
j_gene: TRBJ1-6
v_gene: TRBV3-1/TRBV3-2
d_gene: -
len: 17
CDR3nt: TGTGCCAGCAGCCAAGTCGGAGTGGGTGCGGGCGGTTCACCCCTCCACTTT
CDR3aa: CASSQVGVGAGGSPLHF

abundance: -
j_gene: TRBJ1-1
v_gene: TRBV4-1
d_gene: TRBD1
len: 15
CDR3nt: TGCGCCAGCAGCCAACGACAGGGGGGTCGAGTTGAAGCTTTCTTT
CDR3aa: CASSQRQGGRVEAFF

abundance: -
j_gene: TRBJ2-3
v_gene: TRBV6-5
d_gene: TRBD1
len: 14
CDR3nt: TGTGCCAGCACTGCGACAGGGAGCACAGATACGCAGTATTTT
CDR3aa: CASTATGSTDTQYF

abundance: -
j_gene: TRBJ1-1
v_gene: TRBV12-5
d_gene: TRBD1
len: 14
CDR3nt: TGTGCTAGTGGTTTGGGGACAGGTATCACTGAAGCTTTCTTT
CDR3aa: CASGLGTGITEAFF

abundance: once
j_gene: TRBJ1-5
v_gene: TRBV19
d_gene: TRBD1
len: 14
CDR3nt: TGTGCCAGTAGCGGACAGGGGCTTAGTCAGCCCCAGCATTTT
CDR3aa: CASSGQGLSQPQHF

abundance: -
j_gene: TRBJ1-1
v_gene: TRBV27
d_gene: TRBD1
len: 15
CDR3nt: TGTGCCAGCAGTACCCGGGACAGCGCTTACACTGAAGCTTTCTTT
CDR3aa: CASSTRDSAYTEAFF